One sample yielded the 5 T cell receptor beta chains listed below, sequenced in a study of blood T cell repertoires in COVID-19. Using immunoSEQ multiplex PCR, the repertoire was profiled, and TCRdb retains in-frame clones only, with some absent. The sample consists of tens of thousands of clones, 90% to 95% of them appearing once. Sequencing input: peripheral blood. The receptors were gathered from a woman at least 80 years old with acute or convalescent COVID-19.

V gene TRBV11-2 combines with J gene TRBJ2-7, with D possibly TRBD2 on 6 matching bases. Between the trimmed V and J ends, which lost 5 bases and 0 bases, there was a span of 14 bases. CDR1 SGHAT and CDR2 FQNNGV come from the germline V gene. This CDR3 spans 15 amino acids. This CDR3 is CASSVQRVPSYEQYF. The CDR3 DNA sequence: TGTGCCAGCAGCGTCCAGCGGGTGCCCTCCTACGAGCAGTACTTC. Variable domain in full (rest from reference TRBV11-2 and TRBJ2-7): EAGVAQSPRYKIIEKRQSVAFWCNPISGHATLYWYQQILGQGPKLLIQFQNNGVVDDSQLPKDRFSAERLKGVDSTLKIQPAKLEDSAVYLCASSVQRVPSYEQYFGPGTRLTVT.

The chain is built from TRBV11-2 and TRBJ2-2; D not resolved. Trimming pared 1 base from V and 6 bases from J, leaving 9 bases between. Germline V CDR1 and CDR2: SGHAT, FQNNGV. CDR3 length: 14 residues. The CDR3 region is CASSLVGPSGELFF. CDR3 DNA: TGTGCCAGCAGCTTAGTGGGCCCATCCGGGGAGCTGTTTTTT.

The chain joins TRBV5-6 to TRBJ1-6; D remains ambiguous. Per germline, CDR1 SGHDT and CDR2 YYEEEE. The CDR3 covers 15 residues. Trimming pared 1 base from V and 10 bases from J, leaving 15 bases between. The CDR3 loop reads CASSLFGSMRSPLHF. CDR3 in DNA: TGTGCCAGCAGCTTGTTTGGGAGTATGCGATCACCCCTCCACTTT.

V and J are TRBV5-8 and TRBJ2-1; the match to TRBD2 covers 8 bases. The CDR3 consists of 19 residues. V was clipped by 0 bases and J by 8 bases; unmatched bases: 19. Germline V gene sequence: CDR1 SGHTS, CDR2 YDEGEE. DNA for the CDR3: TGTGCCAGCAGCTTGGAAGGGCCGGGGGGGGCTCTGCCGGAGGATGAGCAGTTCTTC. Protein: CASSLEGPGGALPEDEQFF.

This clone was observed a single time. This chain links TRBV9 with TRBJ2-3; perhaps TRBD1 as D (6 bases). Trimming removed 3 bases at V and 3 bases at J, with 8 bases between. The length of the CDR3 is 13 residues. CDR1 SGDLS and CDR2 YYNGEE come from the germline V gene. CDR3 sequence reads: CASSEQGTDTQYF. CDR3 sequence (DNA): TGTGCCAGCAGCGAACAGGGTACAGATACGCAGTATTTT.